Presented here are 32 T cell receptor beta chains from one specimen sequenced in a study of cytomegalovirus exposure and HLA in healthy donors. Researchers ran the PCR with 60 Vbeta and 13 Jbeta primers. Clones were read by immunoSEQ multiplex PCR, and TCRdb kept only the in-frame ones, dropping some. The data show approximately 100,000 clones, around 10% seen once. Specimen: PBMCs. The source is a man between 45 and 60 years old in good health and CMV-seropositive.

The gene calls are TRBV28 and TRBJ2-7, with TRBD2 matching 9 bases. The germline V gene has CDR1 MDHEN and CDR2 SYDVKM. Trimming cost V 5 bases and J 3 bases; bases outside gene matches: 11. This CDR3 region has 16 residues. CDR3 residues: CASSILGSGRLYEQYF. In DNA, the CDR3 is TGTGCCAGCAGTATACTAGGGAGCGGGAGGCTCTACGAGCAGTACTTC.

CDR3 nucleotide sequence: TGTGCCAGCAGCTTTATGGAGGGCTCTGGAAACACCATATATTTT. The encoded protein is CASSFMEGSGNTIYF. The rearrangement uses TRBV7-9 and TRBJ1-3; D is ambiguous. Germline V gene sequence: CDR1 SEHNR, CDR2 FQNEAQ (reference sequence). V was clipped by 3 bases and J by 0 bases, with 9 bases between them. The CDR3 consists of 15 residues.

The table lists this clone with many counts. This chain connects TRBV6-6 to TRBJ2-1; D ambiguous. Trimming removed 5 bases from V and 6 bases from J, with 11 bases in between. Germline-derived CDR1 and CDR2 are MNHNY and SVGAGI (reference sequence). The CDR3 loop spans 13 amino acids. CDR3 coding DNA: TGTGCCAGCAGTACCCGCCCGAGCAATGAGCAGTTCTTC. It specifies CASSTRPSNEQFF.

Note on this clone: Germline and junction disagree at one end, which may indicate a read error. The V call is TRBV6-1, the J call TRBJ1-2, with a weak D call TRBD1 (5 bases). CDR3 length: 14 amino acids. The germline CDR1 and CDR2 sequences are MNHNS and SASEGT. The CDR3 region has the DNA TGTGCCAGCAGCGAAGCGGGACTTAACTATGGCTACACCTTC. Encoded protein: CASSEAGLNYGYTF.

This sequence joins TRBV5-1 and TRBJ1-4; D unclear. The CDR3 totals 15 residues. CDR1 and CDR2 (germline): SGHRS, YFSETQ. V was clipped by 4 bases and J by 7 bases, with 17 bases between them. As DNA, the CDR3 is TGCGCCAGCAGCCTGATCTCAAACGAGGGTGAAAAACTGTTTTTT. This translates into CASSLISNEGEKLFF.

J is TRBJ2-5 and V is TRBV5-1; maybe TRBD2 (5 bases). The length of the CDR3 is 15 residues. Per the germline V gene, CDR1 is SGHRS and CDR2 is YFSETQ. Trimming left V 1 base short and J 3 bases short, with 13 bases between. The CDR3 region has the DNA TGCGCCAGCAGCTTGCTAGGGAGCCCGAAAGAGACCCAGTACTTC. Protein product: CASSLLGSPKETQYF.

CDR3 coding DNA: TGTGCCAGCAGCTTCCGAGGAGGTGGCTACACCTTC. This translates into CASSFRGGGYTF. The chain links TRBV5-6 to TRBJ1-2; no definite D call. Germline V gives CDR1 SGHDT, CDR2 YYEEEE. The CDR3 extends over 12 amino acids. Trimming left V 2 bases short and J 7 bases short, with 9 bases between.

The chain carries TRBV6-5 and TRBJ2-7, with TRBD2 identical over 10 bases. The CDR3 has 16 amino acids. After removal of 0 bases from V and 0 bases from J, the junction contained 2 bases not matched to a gene. CDR1 MNHEY and CDR2 SVGAGI come from the germline V gene. In DNA, the CDR3 is TGTGCCAGCAGTTACTCACCTAGCGGGAGCTCCTACGAGCAGTACTTC. Protein: CASSYSPSGSSYEQYF.

There are a few counts of this clone. The rearrangement uses TRBV10-1 and TRBJ2-5; 14 nucleotides line up with TRBD2. The CDR3 loop spans 13 amino acids. Per germline, CDR1 WNHNN and CDR2 SYGVQD (reference sequence). The V and J ends lost 8 bases and 9 bases, in that order; junction bases with no gene match: 5. Here the CDR3 reads CASPGLAGDPQYF. The CDR3 DNA follows: TGCGCCAGCCCGGGACTAGCGGGAGATCCCCAGTACTTC.

This clone came up a few times. The rearrangement joins TRBV19 to TRBJ1-5, with D maybe TRBD1 (5 bases). The CDR3 is made up of 17 amino acids. V lost 8 bases and J lost 4, with 24 bases in between. Germline lookup yields CDR1 LNHDA and CDR2 SQIVND (reference sequence). CDR3 bases: TGTGCCAGTCTCTTATCTGGGACGGGGGTAGGAAATCAGCCCCAGCATTTT. Translating gives CASLLSGTGVGNQPQHF.

CDR3 loop: CASSLLGAYEQYF. The CDR3 bases are TGTGCCAGCAGCTTATTAGGAGCCTACGAGCAGTACTTC. This chain links TRBV7-9 with TRBJ2-7; unclear D gene. This CDR3 region has 13 residues. Trimming removed 2 bases at V and 2 bases at J, with 7 bases between. Germline loops: CDR1 SEHNR, CDR2 FQNEAQ (reference sequence).

The genes are TRBV28 and TRBJ2-6; D may be TRBD1 (5 bases). Germline V CDR1 and CDR2: MDHEN, SYDVKM. The CDR3 contains 15 residues. V dropped 5 bases and J dropped 2 bases, with 10 bases sitting between them. DNA of the CDR3: TGTGCCAGCAGTCAACAGGTGGCTGGGGCCAACGTCCTGACTTTC. Its protein product is CASSQQVAGANVLTF.

There are a few counts of this clone. J is TRBJ2-1 and V is TRBV7-2; 7 positions match TRBD2. This CDR3 contains 17 residues. Trimming cost V 2 bases and J 9 bases; bases outside gene matches: 16. In germline, CDR1 is SGHTA, CDR2 FQGNSA. DNA of the CDR3: TGTGCCAGCAGCTTATTCTCTAGCGGCCCATCCGGGGTTGAGCAGTTCTTC. Its protein is CASSLFSSGPSGVEQFF.

The chain links TRBV7-9 to TRBJ2-3, with 8 bases matching TRBD2. Trimming cost V 5 bases and J 4 bases; bases outside gene matches: 11. The CDR3 is 16 residues long. The V gene's germline CDR1 is SEHNR and CDR2 FQNEAQ (reference sequence). CDR3: CASSVAGREVSDTQYF. The CDR3 DNA reads TGTGCCAGCAGCGTCGCGGGGCGGGAGGTCTCAGATACGCAGTATTTT.

This clone turned up a few times. This chain joins TRBV2 and TRBJ2-1; 10 bases are a match to TRBD2. After removal of 6 bases from V and 3 bases from J, the junction contained 8 bases not matched to a gene. The CDR3 sequence is 16 residues long. CDR1 and CDR2 from the germline V gene are SNHLY and FYNNEI. This CDR3 is CASSGRLAGGYNEQFF. CDR3 bases: TGTGCCAGCAGCGGAAGACTAGCGGGCGGCTACAATGAGCAGTTCTTC.

This clone was counted only a few times. The gene calls are TRBV6-6 and TRBJ1-5; D gene unclear. This CDR3 has 13 amino acids. Germline V gene data show CDR1 as MNHNY and CDR2 as SVGAGI (reference sequence). V was trimmed by 6 bases and J by 9 bases, leaving 15 bases between them. In DNA form, the CDR3 reads TGTGCCAGCAGCGTGCACGGACTGGCGCCCCAGCATTTT. It is translated as CASSVHGLAPQHF.

The chain couples TRBV7-3 to TRBJ2-7; D unclear. Germline values: CDR1 SGHTA, CDR2 FQGTGA. This CDR3 has 13 residues. V lost 5 bases to trimming and J lost 0 bases, with 8 bases between them. The CDR3 loop is CASSPGFSYEQYF. In DNA form, the CDR3 reads TGTGCCAGCAGCCCAGGATTCTCCTACGAGCAGTACTTC.

This clone was detected only a few times. The chain employs TRBV2 and TRBJ1-5; 7 bases are shared with TRBD1. Per the germline V gene, CDR1 is SNHLY and CDR2 is FYNNEI. The V gene end was trimmed by 6 bases and the J gene end by 4 bases; junction bases not matched to a gene: 9. The CDR3 spans 15 residues. The CDR3 nucleotides are TGTGCCAGCAGCCTTCGGACAGGAGGAAATCAGCCCCAGCATTTT. Translating gives CASSLRTGGNQPQHF.

The chain carries TRBV7-3 and TRBJ2-7, with 8 bases identical to TRBD1. J was trimmed by 10 bases and V by 2 bases; bases with no gene match: 16. Germline V gene data show CDR1 as SGHTA and CDR2 as FQGTGA. The CDR3 extends over 16 amino acids. CDR3 sequence (DNA): TGTGCCAGCAGCTTAGATTCTAGGCAGGGGGCCTACCGCCAGTACTTC. Translated: CASSLDSRQGAYRQYF.

The V call is TRBV27, the J call TRBJ2-2; 9 bases align to TRBD2. Unmatched junction bases numbered 13, after V lost 4 bases and J lost 7 bases. The CDR3 is made up of 17 amino acids. CDR1 is MNHEY, CDR2 SMNVEV, per germline (reference sequence). The CDR3 region is CASSSPTGSGGGGELFF. The CDR3 DNA is TGTGCCAGCAGTTCCCCGACTGGTAGCGGGGGAGGCGGGGAGCTGTTTTTT.

This clone was seen a handful of times. CDR3 amino acids: CASSLAGLGSADTQYF. Here the CDR3 DNA reads TGTGCCAGCAGCTTGGCCGGTCTTGGGAGCGCAGATACGCAGTATTTT. The chain recombines TRBV5-5 with TRBJ2-3; possibly TRBD2 for D (5 bases). CDR3 length equals 16 residues. Germline values: CDR1 SGHKS, CDR2 YYEKEE (reference sequence). V was clipped by 0 bases and J by 4 bases, with 15 bases between them. The full variable domain, with the rest looked up from reference TRBV5-5 and TRBJ2-3, is DAGVTQSPTHLIKTRGQQVTLRCSPISGHKSVSWYQQVLGQGPQFIFQYYEKEERGRGNFPDRFSARQFPNYSSELNVNALLLGDSALYLCASSLAGLGSADTQYFGPGTRLTVL.

This rearrangement joins TRBV27 to TRBJ2-7, with 7 bases lining up with TRBD2. Per the germline V gene, CDR1 is MNHEY and CDR2 is SMNVEV (reference sequence). The CDR3 totals 13 residues. The V and J ends lost 2 bases and 7 bases, in that order; junction bases with no gene match: 5. Here the CDR3 reads CASSLAGALEQYF. The CDR3 DNA sequence: TGTGCCAGCAGTTTAGCGGGAGCACTAGAGCAGTACTTC.

This clone is a singleton in its sample. Its ends do not fully match the called genes, so a read error is possible. The chain employs TRBV30 and TRBJ1-1; no firm D call. Germline V lookup: CDR1 GTSNPN, CDR2 SVGIG (reference sequence). The CDR3 is made up of 14 amino acids. CDR3 region: CAWSTLELKTEAFF. In nucleotides, the CDR3 is TGTGCCTGGAGTACTTTAGAATTGAAAACTGAAGCTTTCTTC.

The J gene is TRBJ2-7, the V gene TRBV27, with TRBD2 matching 9 bases. J was trimmed by 2 bases and V by 8 bases; bases with no gene match: 10. Germline lookup yields CDR1 MNHEY and CDR2 SMNVEV (reference sequence). This CDR3 is built from 15 residues. CDR3 in DNA: TGTGCCAGCTCCTACAGTAGCGGGAGTGCCTACGAGCAGTACTTC. The encoded protein is CASSYSSGSAYEQYF.

V and J are TRBV27 and TRBJ1-2, with 9 bases identical to TRBD1. CDR3 length: 16 residues. V lost 0 bases, J lost 4 bases, and 6 bases stayed unmatched. Germline V gives CDR1 MNHEY, CDR2 SMNVEV (reference sequence). The CDR3 DNA follows: TGTGCCAGCAGTTTATCCGGGACAGGGTTGGGCTATGGCTACACCTTC. It is translated as CASSLSGTGLGYGYTF.

Written as DNA, the CDR3 is TGTGCCAGCAGTTCAGACAGCGAAGCTTTCTTT. Its translation: CASSSDSEAFF. The chain uses TRBV27 and TRBJ1-1; a weak D match, TRBD1 (5 bases). CDR3 length equals 11 residues. Germline CDR1 reads MNHEY; CDR2 reads SMNVEV (reference sequence). With 4 bases removed from V and 8 bases from J, the gap between germline ends came to 8 bases.

The genes are TRBV5-1 and TRBJ2-5, with D unclear. This CDR3 contains 14 residues. V was trimmed by 0 bases and J by 1 base, leaving 7 bases between them. Germline V gives CDR1 SGHRS, CDR2 YFSETQ. CDR3 residues: CASSLGLVQETQYF. In nucleotides, the CDR3 is TGCGCCAGCAGCTTGGGACTTGTCCAAGAGACCCAGTACTTC.

This clone was picked up a small number of times. The rearrangement joins TRBV30 to TRBJ2-1; D not resolved. The length of the CDR3 is 16 residues. Trimming took 0 bases from V and 0 from J, leaving 12 bases between them. Germline CDR1 and CDR2: GTSNPN and SVGIG (reference sequence). The CDR3 DNA reads TGTGCCTGGAGTGTACGAGGATTTAGCTCCTACAATGAGCAGTTCTTC. As protein: CAWSVRGFSSYNEQFF.

The rearrangement joins TRBV9 to TRBJ2-1; 7 bases agree with TRBD2. Losses at the gene ends were 4 bases for V and 0 bases for J; bases not matched to a gene: 7. Germline V gene data show CDR1 as SGDLS and CDR2 as YYNGEE. The CDR3 loop spans 16 amino acids. The CDR3 sequence: CASSYYGGSSYNEQFF. CDR3 sequence (DNA): TGTGCCAGCAGCTATTATGGCGGGAGCTCCTACAATGAGCAGTTCTTC.

This chain joins TRBV2 and TRBJ1-5; 12 nucleotides align to TRBD1. The V gene's germline CDR1 is SNHLY and CDR2 FYNNEI. The CDR3 totals 16 residues. V dropped 0 bases and J dropped 5; count of bases not matched to a gene: 2. This chain's CDR3 is CASSEAGQGAYQPQHF. The CDR3 DNA sequence: TGTGCCAGCAGTGAAGCGGGACAGGGGGCTTATCAGCCCCAGCATTTT.

This clone was seen a handful of times. The chain links TRBV19 to TRBJ2-1; weak D call: TRBD2 (5 bases). Between the trimmed V and J ends, which lost 7 bases and 1 base, there was a span of 14 bases. The CDR3 has 15 amino acids. Germline V gene lookup returns CDR1 LNHDA and CDR2 SQIVND (reference sequence). CDR3 DNA: TGTGCCAGTACAGTGCGGGTAACGTCCTACAATGAGCAGTTCTTC. It yields the protein CASTVRVTSYNEQFF.

V is TRBV5-1 and J is TRBJ2-5, with TRBD1 identical over 9 bases. The length of the CDR3 is 14 residues. Germline CDR1 and CDR2: SGHRS and YFSETQ. Trimming cost V 4 bases and J 5 bases; bases outside gene matches: 6. The CDR3 is CASSGIQGAETQYF. CDR3 in DNA: TGCGCCAGCAGCGGAATACAGGGGGCTGAGACCCAGTACTTC.